This TCR beta chain was profiled in a study of Ad26.COV2.S vaccination and SARS-CoV-2 variants. Assay: immunoSEQ multiplex PCR; the TCRdb copy retains only in-frame clones and omits some. The repertoire has approximately 400,000 clones, about 85% of them found once; the top ten carry roughly 3.5%. Treatment defined: some 20 received Ad26.COV2.S at low or high dose, single or two shots; about 5 received placebo; per-sample allocation not given. The samples date from day 63 after the first vaccine or placebo injection. The V and J ends lost 4 bases and 2 bases, in that order; junction bases with no gene match: 3. Germline assignment: CDR1 MDHEN and CDR2 SYDVKM. The CDR3 covers 15 residues.

J is TRBJ2-7 and V is TRBV28; 12 bases map to TRBD2. The specimen comprised peripheral blood, sampled in a trial of Ad26.COV2.S vaccine versus placebo. The TCR was taken from a person between 18 and 65 years old who received the Ad26.COV2.S COVID-19 vaccine or a placebo. The CDR3 protein is CASSSTSGSPYEQYF. The CDR3 DNA reads TGTGCCAGCAGTTCGACTAGCGGGAGCCCCTACGAGCAGTACTTC.